This note documents a single TCR beta chain sequence. Antigen: not known. The V and J ends lost 0 bases and 2 bases respectively, with 8 bases between them. In germline, CDR1 is MNHEY, CDR2 SVGAGI. The CDR3 spans 14 residues. This specimen comes from a study of OX40 agonist ivuxolimab in advanced cancers. On the study more broadly: Two cutaneous melanoma patients and one hepatocellular carcinoma patient, three in all, had partial responses. Study-level points and caveats: Researchers report that CD8+ T cells had, on average, more expanded clones than CD4+. Low normalized T-cell clonal expansion was also seen in some nonresponders.

Sequencing was performed with immunoSEQ multiplex PCR; in TCRdb, only in-frame clones are kept and a portion is missing. The sample records approximately 69,000 clones, around 94% being singletons. The sequence derives from an adult with an advanced solid tumor such as melanoma, head and neck, liver or kidney cancer. The sequences come from CD4+ or CD8+ T cells sorted from blood, collected in a trial of the OX40 agonist ivuxolimab. V usage is TRBV6-5 and J usage is TRBJ2-7; D is uncertain. In DNA form, the CDR3 reads TGTGCCAGCAGTTACTCGAGCAGGACCTACGAGCAGTACTTC. As protein: CASSYSSRTYEQYF.